These 15 T cell receptor beta chains came from one sample sequenced in a study of blood T cell repertoires in COVID-19. The data were produced by immunoSEQ multiplex PCR, yet TCRdb's version contains in-frame clones alone and is incomplete. The sample lists about 250,000 clones, just over 85% seen once, with about 14% in the top ten. The sample consisted of PBMCs or T cells enriched from blood (not recorded which). All receptors come from a young man who had recovered from COVID-19.

This sequence joins TRBV6-2 or TRBV6-3 and TRBJ2-3; the match to TRBD2 covers 12 bases. CDR1 is MNHEY and CDR2 is SVGEGT in the germline V gene. The V and J ends lost 5 bases and 4 bases, in that order; junction bases with no gene match: 4. The CDR3 is 15 residues long. The CDR3 loop is CASSRTSGNADTQYF. The CDR3 coding sequence is TGTGCCAGCAGTAGGACTAGCGGGAACGCAGATACGCAGTATTTT.

The chain uses TRBV5-4 and TRBJ2-7; D perhaps matches TRBD2 (5 bases). The ends were cut back, 0 bases at V and 0 bases at J, with 10 bases in the middle. In germline, CDR1 is SGHNT, CDR2 YYREEE (reference sequence). The CDR3 totals 15 residues. This CDR3 is CASSLAGTSSYEQYF. DNA of the CDR3: TGTGCCAGCAGCTTGGCTGGAACTAGCTCCTACGAGCAGTACTTC.

The chain employs TRBV7-9 and TRBJ1-2; tentatively, D is TRBD1 (5 bases). V was clipped by 1 base and J by 3 bases, with 12 bases between them. Germline-derived CDR1 and CDR2 are SEHNR and FQNEAQ (reference sequence). The CDR3 loop spans 15 amino acids. CDR3 DNA: TGTGCCAGCAGCTTAGAGCCAGGGAGGCACTATGGCTACACCTTC. This codes for CASSLEPGRHYGYTF. Based on the CDR3 plus reference TRBV7-9 and TRBJ1-2, the full variable domain is DTGVSQNPRHKITKRGQNVTFRCDPISEHNRLYWYRQTLGQGPEFLTYFQNEAQLEKSRLLSDRFSAERPKGSFSTLEIQRTEQGDSAMYLCASSLEPGRHYGYTFGSGTRLTVV.

The chain carries TRBV27 and TRBJ2-7, with TRBD1 identical over 10 bases. The V and J ends lost 5 bases and 5 bases, in that order; junction bases with no gene match: 6. The CDR3 is made up of 14 amino acids. Looked up from germline, CDR1 is MNHEY and CDR2 is SMNVEV (reference sequence). The chain's CDR3 is CASSERQGADEQYF. CDR3 DNA sequence: TGTGCCAGCAGTGAAAGACAGGGGGCCGACGAGCAGTACTTC.

A few counts support this clone. The sample contains more than one DNA sequence encoding this CDR3. CDR3 residues: CASSSGGGELFF. The CDR3 DNA is TGTGCCAGCAGCTCTGGCGGGGGGGAGCTGTTTTTT. The chain couples TRBV5-4 to TRBJ2-2; D is perhaps TRBD2 (5 bases). Per germline, CDR1 SGHNT and CDR2 YYREEE (reference sequence). The CDR3 extends over 12 amino acids. V was clipped by 3 bases and J by 8 bases, with 8 bases between them.

The sample holds one count of this clone. V is TRBV3-1 (or the pseudogene TRBV3-2) and J is TRBJ1-1; 7 bases are a match to TRBD1. V trimming: 4 bases; J trimming: 0 bases; junction bases outside the gene matches: 8. This CDR3 is built from 16 residues. Per germline, CDR1 LGHDT and CDR2 YNNKEL (reference sequence). The CDR3 region has the DNA TGTGCCAGCAGCCGAAGTGGGGGGACAGTGAACACTGAAGCTTTCTTT. This gives the protein CASSRSGGTVNTEAFF.

Only one count was recorded for this clone. Here the CDR3 reads CASSMGRGAGPTYEQYF. The CDR3 DNA follows: TGTGCCAGTAGTATGGGGAGGGGTGCCGGGCCAACCTACGAGCAGTACTTC. V gene TRBV19 combines with J gene TRBJ2-7; 7 bases are shared with TRBD2. The junction had 13 bases not matched to a gene; V was cut back by 3 bases and J by 2 bases. Germline V gives CDR1 LNHDA, CDR2 SQIVND (reference sequence). The length of the CDR3 is 17 residues.

The chain links TRBV27 to TRBJ1-4, with unresolved D. The germline gives CDR1 MNHEY, CDR2 SMNVEV (reference sequence). V lost 0 bases, J lost 10 bases, and 12 bases lay in between. The CDR3 totals 14 residues. The CDR3 here is CASSLSGGEVKLFF. The CDR3 coding sequence is TGTGCCAGCAGTTTATCTGGCGGGGAGGTAAAACTGTTTTTT.

The rearrangement links TRBV15 to TRBJ2-3, with TRBD2 matching 8 bases. The CDR3 is 18 amino acids. V was clipped by 0 bases and J by 3 bases; unmatched bases: 11. Germline lookup yields CDR1 LNHNV and CDR2 YYDKDF (reference sequence). The DNA of the CDR3 is TGTGCCACCAGCAGAGATCTACTAACTAGCGGAGGGACAGATACGCAGTATTTT. This codes for CATSRDLLTSGGTDTQYF.

The rearrangement links TRBV4-1 to TRBJ1-3; D is undetermined. Germline V gives CDR1 MGHRA, CDR2 YSYEKL. This CDR3 comprises 13 residues. Trimming took off 2 bases at V and 8 bases at J, with 10 bases between the two ends. The CDR3 is CASSQLPADTIYF. In DNA form, the CDR3 reads TGCGCCAGCAGCCAATTGCCCGCAGACACCATATATTTT.

The chain is built from TRBV9 and TRBJ2-5, with TRBD1 as a possible D gene (5 bases). Trimming removed 0 bases at V and 3 bases at J, with 6 bases between. The length of the CDR3 is 13 residues. Per the germline V gene, CDR1 is SGDLS and CDR2 is YYNGEE. CDR3 loop: CASSVAREETQYF. In DNA form, the CDR3 reads TGTGCCAGCAGCGTAGCCAGGGAAGAGACCCAGTACTTC.

As DNA, the CDR3 is TGTGCCAGCAGCCCACGGGTGAACACTGAAGCTTTCTTT. Amino acids: CASSPRVNTEAFF. The genes are TRBV7-2 and TRBJ1-1; D is uncertain. The CDR3 sequence is 13 residues long. With 5 bases removed from V and 0 bases from J, the gap between germline ends came to 7 bases. The germline CDR1 and CDR2 sequences are SGHTA and FQGNSA.

The V and J genes are TRBV12-3 or TRBV12-4 and TRBJ2-5; D might be TRBD2 (5 bases). V was shortened by 7 bases and J by 3 bases, with 12 bases between the two germline ends. This CDR3 has 13 amino acids. The CDR3 protein is CASTRTAEETQYF. DNA for the CDR3: TGTGCCAGCACCCGGACTGCAGAAGAGACCCAGTACTTC.

This chain connects TRBV5-1 to TRBJ1-1, with 7 positions matching TRBD1. V lost 5 bases, J lost 7 bases, and 8 bases stayed unmatched. The CDR3 covers 13 residues. The germline V gene encodes CDR1 SGHRS and CDR2 YFSETQ. CDR3 loop: CASSYRGISEAFF. CDR3 sequence (DNA): TGCGCCAGCAGTTACAGGGGTATCAGTGAAGCTTTCTTT. The variable domain in full, with the rest retrieved from reference TRBV5-1 and TRBJ1-1, is KAGVTQTPRYLIKTRGQQVTLSCSPISGHRSVSWYQQTPGQGLQFLFEYFSETQRNKGNFPGRFSGRQFSNSRSEMNVSTLELGDSALYLCASSYRGISEAFFGQGTRLTVV.

The chain joins TRBV18 to TRBJ1-1; weak D call: TRBD1 (5 bases). This CDR3 is built from 16 residues. The ends were cut back, 4 bases at V and 2 bases at J, with 17 bases in the middle. Per germline, CDR1 KGHSH and CDR2 LQKENI. Written as DNA, the CDR3 is TGTGCCAGCTCACGGATAGGGGCAGGGATCAACACTGAAGCTTTCTTT. It codes for CASSRIGAGINTEAFF.